The next 30 T cell receptor beta chains were all read from a single sample in a study of T cell responses to AZD1222 COVID-19 vaccine (dated by TCRdb to the early 2020s). The library came from the immunoSEQ multiplex PCR assay. TCRdb took this table from immuneACCESS and kept in-frame rearrangements with V and J called. Such tables lack part of the clones; where checked against another copy, unresolved V genes explain under half of the gap, and the rest is unexplained. This sample holds 150,000 or so clones; more than 85% were observed only once. 2% to 2.5% of the sample rests with the top ten. Read against the paper, the sample's time point label means: baseline before first vaccination. The material was peripheral blood, obtained on day 0 of AZD1222 vaccination. These receptors came from an adult in good health.

The chain couples TRBV10-3 to TRBJ1-2; the D gene is possibly TRBD1 (5 bases). V dropped 3 bases and J dropped 6 bases, with 14 bases sitting between them. The germline CDR1 and CDR2 sequences are ENHRY and SYGVKD. CDR3 length: 14 amino acids. The CDR3 region has the DNA TGTGCCATCAGTGATTCACAGGCGCCGAATGGCTACACCTTC. Protein sequence: CAISDSQAPNGYTF.

A single count supports this clone. The chain joins TRBV28 to TRBJ2-3; TRBD1 matches at 8 bases. CDR3 length: 14 residues. The germline gives CDR1 MDHEN, CDR2 SYDVKM. The V and J ends lost 6 bases and 2 bases, in that order; junction bases with no gene match: 4. The CDR3 spells CASSSGGVTDTQYF. The CDR3 coding sequence is TGTGCCAGCAGCTCAGGGGGCGTCACAGATACGCAGTATTTT.

The chain has TRBV5-1 and TRBJ1-4; no reliable D call. The CDR3 length is 14 residues. Germline-derived CDR1 and CDR2 are SGHRS and YFSETQ. Trimming stripped 1 base from V and 0 bases from J, with 4 bases between. The CDR3 DNA follows: TGCGCCAGCAGCTTGACAGCAACTAATGAAAAACTGTTTTTT. This translates into CASSLTATNEKLFF. Complete variable domain (other parts from reference TRBV5-1 and TRBJ1-4): KAGVTQTPRYLIKTRGQQVTLSCSPISGHRSVSWYQQTPGQGLQFLFEYFSETQRNKGNFPGRFSGRQFSNSRSEMNVSTLELGDSALYLCASSLTATNEKLFFGSGTQLSVL.

The chain couples TRBV5-4 to TRBJ1-1; D is perhaps TRBD1 (5 bases). The CDR3 covers 14 residues. Trimming pared 4 bases from V and 1 base from J, leaving 11 bases between. Germline V gives CDR1 SGHNT, CDR2 YYREEE (reference sequence). For the CDR3, the DNA is TGTGCCAGCAGCCCCGGGACGGGGAACACTGAAGCTTTCTTT. It encodes CASSPGTGNTEAFF.

This clone was seen once. The rearrangement joins TRBV5-1 to TRBJ1-2, with 9 nucleotides matching TRBD1. The CDR3 spans 16 residues. Germline V gives CDR1 SGHRS, CDR2 YFSETQ. V lost 0 bases to trimming and J lost 5 bases; unmatched junction nucleotides: 8. The CDR3 bases are TGCGCCAGCAGCTTGGCCGGGACAGGGTACGCGTATGGCTACACCTTC. Residues: CASSLAGTGYAYGYTF.

A word on this clone: A junction end diverges from the germline sequence, so it may reflect a read error. CDR3 bases: TGTGCCAGCAGCTATGACAGGGGCGAGCGGTTCTTC. It is translated as CASSYDRGERFF. The chain recombines TRBV11-3 with TRBJ2-1, with 8 bases matching TRBD1. The CDR3 sequence is 12 residues long. Germline CDR1 SGHNT, CDR2 YENEEA.

This chain connects TRBV6-6 to TRBJ2-7; the match to TRBD1 covers 11 bases. V shed 6 bases, J shed 7 bases, and the junction held 5 bases outside the gene matches. Per germline, CDR1 MNHNY and CDR2 SVGAGI (reference sequence). The CDR3 sequence is 13 residues long. This CDR3 is CASSGQGALEQYF. CDR3 DNA sequence: TGTGCCAGCAGCGGACAGGGGGCGCTTGAGCAGTACTTC.

The J gene is TRBJ2-1, the V gene TRBV14; 9 bases map to TRBD1. This CDR3 is 16 amino acids long. After removal of 0 bases from V and 9 bases from J, the junction contained 9 bases not matched to a gene. The germline CDR1 and CDR2 sequences are SGHDN and FVKESK. CDR3 coding DNA: TGTGCCAGCAGCCAAGATGGGACAGGGAATGGCCGTGAGCAGTTCTTC. It yields the protein CASSQDGTGNGREQFF.

CDR3 DNA: TGTGCCAGCAGCCCACAGGGTGATCAGCCCCAGCATTTT. Protein: CASSPQGDQPQHF. J is TRBJ1-5 and V is TRBV7-8; D perhaps matches TRBD1 (6 bases). This CDR3 has 13 amino acids. Germline-derived CDR1 and CDR2 are SGHVS and FQNEAQ. Trimming stripped 5 bases from V and 5 bases from J, with 10 bases between. The full variable domain, its missing parts supplied by reference TRBV7-8 and TRBJ1-5, is GAGVSQSPRYKVAKRGQDVALRCDPISGHVSLFWYQQALGQGPEFLTYFQNEAQLDKSGLPSDRFFAERPEGSVSTLKIQRTQQEDSAVYLCASSPQGDQPQHFGDGTRLSIL.

The chain employs TRBV4-1 and TRBJ2-1; possible D gene TRBD1, 5 bases. Germline V CDR1 and CDR2: MGHRA, YSYEKL. Trimming took 5 bases from V and 0 from J, leaving 11 bases between them. The length of the CDR3 is 15 residues. CDR3 residues: CASSTGPFSYNEQFF. CDR3 nucleotide sequence: TGCGCCAGCAGCACAGGACCATTCTCCTACAATGAGCAGTTCTTC.

The rearrangement joins TRBV30 to TRBJ2-2; D might be TRBD2 (6 bases). The germline V gene has CDR1 GTSNPN and CDR2 SVGIG (reference sequence). CDR3 size: 15 residues. V lost 3 bases and J lost 0, with 11 bases in between. CDR3 coding DNA: TGTGCCTGGAGAACTCGCGGGACGAACACCGGGGAGCTGTTTTTT. Its protein is CAWRTRGTNTGELFF.

The chain couples TRBV4-2 to TRBJ2-1; D unresolved. Trimming pared 2 bases from V and 9 bases from J, leaving 11 bases between. The CDR3 consists of 13 residues. Germline CDR1 LGHNA, CDR2 YNFKEQ. CDR3 coding DNA: TGTGCCAGCAGCCAACTAGGTTGGATTGAGCAGTTCTTC. Translation: CASSQLGWIEQFF.

The rearrangement uses TRBV25-1 and TRBJ1-2, with D tentatively TRBD1 (5 bases). CDR3 length: 13 amino acids. Trimming took off 7 bases at V and 6 bases at J, with 15 bases between the two ends. Germline lookup yields CDR1 MGHDK and CDR2 SYGVNS. The CDR3 coding sequence is TGTGCCAGCACCCCAAGGGCAGGGAATGGCTACACCTTC. It is translated as CASTPRAGNGYTF.

The chain uses TRBV14 and TRBJ1-4, with D unresolved. The CDR3 has 17 residues. V gave up 0 bases and J gave up 4 bases, with 15 bases separating them. Germline CDR1 and CDR2: SGHDN and FVKESK. This CDR3 reads CASSQDRAARFNEKLFF. The CDR3 DNA reads TGTGCCAGCAGCCAAGATCGGGCGGCCCGTTTTAATGAAAAACTGTTTTTT.

The rearrangement links TRBV2 to TRBJ1-4; tentatively, D is TRBD1 (6 bases). The CDR3 extends over 17 amino acids. The germline CDR1 and CDR2 sequences are SNHLY and FYNNEI. Trimming cost V 1 base and J 0 bases, with 12 bases left between them. DNA for the CDR3: TGTGCCAGCAGTGAAGGGCGGGGGGCTGCAACTAATGAAAAACTGTTTTTT. Its translation is CASSEGRGAATNEKLFF.

The chain has TRBV18 and TRBJ2-7, with D tentatively TRBD1 (6 bases). With 3 bases removed from V and 5 bases from J, the gap between germline ends came to 17 bases. The CDR3 runs 15 residues. The germline gives CDR1 KGHSH, CDR2 LQKENI. CDR3 sequence reads: CASSPFNDQGNEQYF. The CDR3 DNA sequence: TGTGCCAGCTCACCTTTCAATGATCAGGGGAACGAGCAGTACTTC.

This clone was seen just once. The CDR3 DNA sequence: TGTGCCAGCTCACGATCCCGGGACAGGGAGGCAGCTTTCTTT. It codes for CASSRSRDREAAFF. The genes are TRBV21-1 and TRBJ1-1; the table's TRBD1 call for D was not verified on the DNA. TRBV21-1 is reported as a pseudogene. The CDR3 contains 14 residues.

The V and J genes are TRBV6-2 or TRBV6-3 and TRBJ1-1; D uncertain. The CDR3 extends over 13 amino acids. Germline CDR1 is MNHEY and CDR2 is SVGEGT. Trimming left V 0 bases short and J 6 bases short, with 8 bases between. In DNA, the CDR3 is TGTGCCAGCAGTTACTCGAAAGGGCCTGAAGCTTTCTTT. It codes for CASSYSKGPEAFF.

The chain employs TRBV5-1 and TRBJ1-3, with D possibly TRBD1 on 6 matching bases. Trimming stripped 2 bases from V and 6 bases from J, with 12 bases between. Germline values: CDR1 SGHRS, CDR2 YFSETQ. The CDR3 is 14 residues long. CDR3 loop: CASSFKPGENTIYF. CDR3 coding DNA: TGCGCCAGCAGCTTTAAGCCAGGGGAAAACACCATATATTTT.

The V call is TRBV2, the J call TRBJ1-2, with unresolved D. Germline V gene lookup returns CDR1 SNHLY and CDR2 FYNNEI. V shed 2 bases and J shed 5 bases, with 3 bases lying between them. The CDR3 spans 11 residues. CDR3 protein: CASSEKYGYTF. The CDR3 nucleotides read TGTGCCAGCAGTGAAAAATATGGCTACACCTTC.

The rearrangement links TRBV5-5 to TRBJ1-5; D remains ambiguous. Trimming cost V 0 bases and J 5 bases, with 6 bases left between them. From germline, CDR1 is SGHKS and CDR2 YYEKEE (reference sequence). There are 13 residues in the CDR3. CDR3 amino acids: CASSLEGHQPQHF. The CDR3 nucleotides read TGTGCCAGCAGCTTGGAGGGCCATCAGCCCCAGCATTTT.

The chain carries TRBV28 and TRBJ1-1; possible D gene TRBD1, 6 bases. V was clipped by 7 bases and J by 4 bases, with 10 bases between them. The CDR3 is 12 amino acids. Germline lookup yields CDR1 MDHEN and CDR2 SYDVKM. CDR3 loop: CASTWTATEAFF. CDR3 DNA sequence: TGTGCCAGCACCTGGACAGCCACTGAAGCTTTCTTT.

The V gene is TRBV13, the J gene TRBJ1-1; 7 nucleotides line up with TRBD1. The V and J ends lost 5 bases and 4 bases, in that order; junction bases with no gene match: 7. CDR3 length equals 14 residues. Germline CDR1 and CDR2: PRHDT and FYEKMQ (reference sequence). In DNA form, the CDR3 reads TGTGCCAGCAGCCGTAACAGGGGAGGCACTGAAGCTTTCTTT. It translates to CASSRNRGGTEAFF.

The chain is built from TRBV18 and TRBJ2-7; 8 nucleotides match TRBD1. The CDR3 length is 15 residues. With V trimmed by 2 bases and J by 0 bases, 3 bases remained unmatched. Germline V CDR1 and CDR2: KGHSH, LQKENI. This CDR3 is CASSPGQGLSYEQYF. The CDR3 DNA sequence: TGTGCCAGCTCACCAGGACAGGGACTCTCCTACGAGCAGTACTTC.

The chain couples TRBV12-1 to TRBJ2-1; TRBD2, the table's D call, lacks a check against the DNA. TRBV12-1 is a pseudogene locus. The CDR3 has 17 amino acids. CDR3 DNA sequence: TGTGCCAGCAGCTTTGTTTGGGGGGGTTGGGTGGTCAATGAGCAGTTCTTC. Protein product: CASSFVWGGWVVNEQFF.

The chain carries TRBV27 and TRBJ2-6; the D is unclear. The germline V gene encodes CDR1 MNHEY and CDR2 SMNVEV (reference sequence). This CDR3 comprises 15 residues. With 7 bases removed from V and 0 bases from J, the gap between germline ends came to 10 bases. In nucleotides, the CDR3 is TGTGCCAGCACCCGAGTTGGCTCTGGGGCCAACGTCCTGACTTTC. Its translation: CASTRVGSGANVLTF.

V and J are TRBV10-3 and TRBJ2-7; 9 nucleotides line up with TRBD1. Germline V CDR1 and CDR2: ENHRY, SYGVKD. The junction had 4 bases not matched to a gene; V was cut back by 4 bases and J by 0 bases. The CDR3 contains 15 residues. CDR3 region: CAISVGTGNSYEQYF. The CDR3 DNA reads as TGTGCCATCAGTGTAGGGACAGGGAACTCCTACGAGCAGTACTTC.

This clone was seen a single time. The rearrangement links TRBV19 to TRBJ2-7, with a weak D call TRBD2 (6 bases). Per germline, CDR1 LNHDA and CDR2 SQIVND (reference sequence). This CDR3 region has 13 residues. Trimming pared 4 bases from V and 7 bases from J, leaving 14 bases between. CDR3 protein: CASSTGTSGEQYF. DNA of the CDR3: TGTGCCAGTAGTACCGGGACTTCGGGAGAGCAGTACTTC.

The genes are TRBV4-1 and TRBJ2-7, with D tentatively TRBD1 (6 bases). The V end was cut by 2 bases, the J end by 2 bases, with 19 bases between. This CDR3 is built from 17 residues. Germline V gene data show CDR1 as MGHRA and CDR2 as YSYEKL. In DNA, the CDR3 is TGCGCCAGCAGCCAACAAGATGGATCCCAGGGGACCTACGAGCAGTACTTC. Protein product: CASSQQDGSQGTYEQYF.

This chain joins TRBV19 and TRBJ2-2; D might be TRBD1 or TRBD2, each matching 6 bases. The germline V gene encodes CDR1 LNHDA and CDR2 SQIVND (reference sequence). CDR3 size: 15 residues. The V gene lost 4 bases and the J gene lost 5 bases, with 14 bases spanning the gap. CDR3 amino acids: CASSTGALRTGELFF. DNA for the CDR3: TGTGCCAGTAGTACGGGGGCCCTGAGGACCGGGGAGCTGTTTTTT.